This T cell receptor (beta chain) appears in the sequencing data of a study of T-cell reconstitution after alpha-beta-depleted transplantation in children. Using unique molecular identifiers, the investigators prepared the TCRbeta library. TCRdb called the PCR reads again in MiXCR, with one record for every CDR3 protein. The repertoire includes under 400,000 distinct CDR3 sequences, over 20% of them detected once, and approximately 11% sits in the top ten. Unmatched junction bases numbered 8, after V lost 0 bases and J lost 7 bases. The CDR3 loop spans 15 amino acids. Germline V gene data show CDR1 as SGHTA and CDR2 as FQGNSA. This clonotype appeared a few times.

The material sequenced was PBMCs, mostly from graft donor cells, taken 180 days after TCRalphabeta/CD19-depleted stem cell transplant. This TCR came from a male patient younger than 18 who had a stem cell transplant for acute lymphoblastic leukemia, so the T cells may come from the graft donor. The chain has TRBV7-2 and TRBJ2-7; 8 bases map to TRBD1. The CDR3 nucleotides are TGTGCCAGCAGCTTAGCGGGACAGGTCCCGGGGGAGCAGTACTTC. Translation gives CASSLAGQVPGEQYF.